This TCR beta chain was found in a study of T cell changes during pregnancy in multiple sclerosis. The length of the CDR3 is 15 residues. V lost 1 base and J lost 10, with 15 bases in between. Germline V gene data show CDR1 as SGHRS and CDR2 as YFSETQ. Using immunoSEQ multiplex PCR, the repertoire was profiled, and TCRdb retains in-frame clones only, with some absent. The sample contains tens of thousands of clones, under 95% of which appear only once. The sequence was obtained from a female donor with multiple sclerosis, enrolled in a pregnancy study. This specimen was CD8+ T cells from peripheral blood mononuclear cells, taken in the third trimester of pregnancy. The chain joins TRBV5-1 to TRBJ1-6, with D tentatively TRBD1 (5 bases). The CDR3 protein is CASSLWQGDGSPLHF. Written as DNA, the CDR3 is TGCGCCAGCAGCTTGTGGCAGGGTGACGGATCACCCCTCCACTTT.